Below are 2 T cell receptor beta chains sequenced from a single sample in a study of blood T cell dynamics during melanoma immunotherapy. TCRdb's copy holds only in-frame clones and misses some; the assay was immunoSEQ multiplex PCR. Of approximately 15,000 clones in the sample, more than 70% are singletons; the top ten hold about 4.2%. Time point of the sample: pre-treatment baseline. The sample in question was blood, obtained from a patient treated with checkpoint blockade. The receptors derive from a human donor with melanoma.

Judged by abundance, this clone is medium-sized. The V call is TRBV4-1, the J call TRBJ2-7; no definite D call. Trimming took 2 bases from V and 4 from J, leaving 15 bases between them. This CDR3 has 15 amino acids. Germline V gene sequence: CDR1 MGHRA, CDR2 YSYEKL. The CDR3 sequence is CASSQTPAKGYEQYF. CDR3 sequence (DNA): TGCGCCAGCAGCCAAACCCCAGCAAAGGGATACGAGCAGTACTTC.

CDR3 bases: TGTGCCAGCAGCTTACCGGCCGGGACAGGTACCTACGAGCAGTACTTC. It encodes CASSLPAGTGTYEQYF. V and J are TRBV11-2 and TRBJ2-7, with TRBD1 matching over 8 bases. CDR1 is SGHAT, CDR2 FQNNGV, per germline. V shed 2 bases and J 2 bases; nucleotides not matched to a gene: 8. There are 16 residues in the CDR3.